This T cell receptor (beta chain) was documented in a study of shared clonotypes between healthy human individuals. The wider study: The people who gave samples were a couple of women and a few men aged 18 to 49. Study-wide results and limits: In contrast to clonotypes shared by all four donors, non-shared clonotypes had lower generation probabilities. Sequencing depth was predicted to influence how clonotypes are shared among donors.

Sequencing was performed with immunoSEQ multiplex PCR; in TCRdb, only in-frame clones are kept and a portion is missing. Here the sample spans 2 million to 2.5 million clones, over 85% being singletons. This clone was recorded once. The antigen is undetermined. One junction end does not reproduce the germline sequence, and a read error may be involved. The CDR3 runs 15 residues. Per the germline V gene, CDR1 is MDHEN and CDR2 is SYDVKM. The sequencing input was naive CD4+ T cells from PBMCs. Specified subset: CD45RA+ positively selected. The rearrangement joins TRBV28 to TRBJ1-3; D perhaps matches TRBD1 (6 bases). The clonotype was recovered from a man between 18 and 35 years old in good health. Some clones in this sample may be carry-over from other donors' samples. As DNA, the CDR3 is TGTGCCAGCAGTTTTCAGCGGACAGCTGGAAACACCGTATATTTT. It translates to CASSFQRTAGNTVYF.